This T cell receptor beta chain was recovered during a study of T cell repertoires in ileal Crohn's disease. Study in general: Operated complications were stricturing disease (roughly 61%) and penetrating disease (approximately 39%).

Trimming cost V 6 bases and J 7 bases; bases outside gene matches: 24. Per germline, CDR1 MDHEN and CDR2 SYDVKM. The CDR3 covers 18 residues. Study results and caveats: Every patient over 26.8% clonality showed endoscopic recurrence.

Of note for this clone: The antigen is undetermined.

Roughly 0.55 micrograms of biopsy DNA per sample underwent TCRB immunosequencing. Method: immunoSEQ multiplex PCR; TCRdb's copy keeps in-frame clones and lacks some. The sample holds fewer than 20,000 clones; roughly 60% are singletons and the top ten take roughly 6.2%. The chain carries TRBV28 and TRBJ2-7; TRBD1 matches at 7 bases. Sequencing used ileal tissue. The source of this sequence is an adult with Crohn's disease. This chain's CDR3 is CASSSGRDSLGALWEQYF. The CDR3 nucleotides read TGTGCCAGCAGCTCCGGCCGGGACAGCCTGGGGGCCTTATGGGAGCAGTACTTC.